This T cell receptor (beta chain) was observed in a study of response to subunit inactivated influenza vaccine (dated by TCRdb to the late 2010s). Notes on the research overall: Deep quantitative profiling of the T cell receptor repertoire was used in the study to follow responses to a trivalent subunit inactivated influenza vaccine. Here is what the overall study found, with its caveats: The authors suggested that each seasonal influenza vaccination may recruit only a limited number of new T cells.

At least ten counts were recorded for this clonotype. No antigen is known for it. Per-nucleotide qualities are absent, and no much larger clonotype sits a single base away. Trimmed from V: 2 bases; trimmed from J: 5 bases; junction bases lacking a gene match: 5. For CDR1 and CDR2, the germline V gene lists KGHDR and SFDVKD. From the cysteine up to the phenylalanine, the CDR3 has a length of 15 residues. The only DNA kept is the CDR3, 45 bases in frame from the first base. Library construction relied on RT-PCR. Sequencing was performed on an Illumina HiSeq 2500. Through fastp at Q25 and MiXCR, TCRdb rebuilt clones from the public reads, retaining in-frame beta chains. CDR3 protein sequences are deduplicated, and each keeps its most common genes and DNA. The sample data list fewer than 350,000 distinct CDR3 sequences, and roughly 22% of these were observed just once. The ten largest clones capture roughly 10% of the sample.

Recombination connected TRBV24-1 to TRBJ1-2; the junction holds 9 bases that match TRBD1. This sequence originates from a man aged 50 to 69 who received an inactivated influenza vaccine. Donor details come from another sample of the same person, matched by shared clones. This specimen consisted of PBMCs from blood, obtained approximately 22 months after vaccination. CDR3 protein: CATSDSAGTGYGYTF. The DNA sequence follows: TGTGCCACCAGTGATTCTGCCGGGACAGGGTATGGCTACACCTTC.